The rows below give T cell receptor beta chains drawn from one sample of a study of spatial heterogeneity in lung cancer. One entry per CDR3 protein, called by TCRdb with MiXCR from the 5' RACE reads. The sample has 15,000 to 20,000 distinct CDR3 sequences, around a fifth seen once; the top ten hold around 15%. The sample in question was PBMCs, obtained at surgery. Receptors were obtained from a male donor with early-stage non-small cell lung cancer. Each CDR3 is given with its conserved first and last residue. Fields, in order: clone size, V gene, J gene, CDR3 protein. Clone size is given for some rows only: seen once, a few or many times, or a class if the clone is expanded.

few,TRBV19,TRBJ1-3,CASSSGNTIYF
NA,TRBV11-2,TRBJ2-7,CASSSLSGTEIYEQYF
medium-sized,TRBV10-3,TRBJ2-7,CAIREQGQGYEQYF
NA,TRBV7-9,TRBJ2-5,CASSLGTSGGRQETQYF
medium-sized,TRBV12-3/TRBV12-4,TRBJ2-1,CASSFLGASSYNEQFF
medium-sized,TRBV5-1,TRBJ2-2,CASSLAGYTGELFF
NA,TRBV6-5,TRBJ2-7,CASSYSQGAPYEQYF
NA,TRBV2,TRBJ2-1,CASGGSGTRSYNEQFF
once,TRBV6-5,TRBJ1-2,CASRPYPGGSYGYTF
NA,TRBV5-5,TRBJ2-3,CASSLQEARTMTQYF
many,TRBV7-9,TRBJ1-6,CASIPLGANSPLHF
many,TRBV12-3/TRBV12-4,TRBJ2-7,CASSRDRSSYEQYF
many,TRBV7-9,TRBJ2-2,CASATGIGELFF
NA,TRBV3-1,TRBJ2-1,CASSLDRGSYNEQFF